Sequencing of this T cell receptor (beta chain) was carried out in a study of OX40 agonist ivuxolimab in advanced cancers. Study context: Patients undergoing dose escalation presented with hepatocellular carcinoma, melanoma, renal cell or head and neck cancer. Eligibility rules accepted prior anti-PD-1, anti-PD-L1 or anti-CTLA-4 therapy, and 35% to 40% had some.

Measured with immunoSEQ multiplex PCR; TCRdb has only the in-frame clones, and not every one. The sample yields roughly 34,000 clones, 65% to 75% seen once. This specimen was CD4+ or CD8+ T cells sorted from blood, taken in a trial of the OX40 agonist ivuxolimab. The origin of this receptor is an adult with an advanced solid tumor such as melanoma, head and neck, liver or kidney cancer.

CDR3 sequence reads: CASGQGIYNEQFF. CDR3 in DNA: TGTGCCAGCGGCCAGGGGATTTACAATGAGCAGTTCTTC. The chain combines TRBV6-6 with TRBJ2-1, with D possibly TRBD1 on 6 matching bases. Trimming removed 8 bases at V and 4 bases at J, with 12 bases between. This CDR3 spans 13 amino acids. Germline V lookup: CDR1 MNHNY, CDR2 SVGAGI (reference sequence).